Sequencing of this TCR beta chain was carried out in a study of radiation and T cells in renal cell carcinoma (dated by TCRdb to 2019 to 2021). Notes on the research overall: Samples were obtained from a clinical trial, in which 15 Gy stereotactic body radiation therapy was delivered to primary renal cell carcinomas and nephrectomy was performed 4 weeks later. TCR beta sequencing covered 50 or so samples in total, comprising some 26 tumors and approximately 27 peripheral blood samples. Across all 55 or so samples, several million unique CDR3 nucleotide sequences encoding 2,658,974 unique CDR3 amino acid sequences were identified. Points the paper makes about the study in general: In blood, the top tumor clonotypes increased between baseline and 2 weeks post-radiation and then shrank by 4 weeks, which suggests that tumor-resident clones expanded only transiently. Dynamics of the blood repertoire were not tracked past 4 weeks after treatment. Because pretreatment tumor biopsies were not available, the baseline intratumoral presence of clonotypes could not be determined. The single-armed trial design could not address effects of radiation dose or scheduling on the TCR repertoire.

The time point tag for this specimen amounts to: blood 2 weeks post-SBRT. The sample's treatment or condition label, in plain terms: 15 Gy SBRT to primary tumor, nephrectomy 4 weeks later. To track tumor-enriched clonotypes, serial peripheral blood was sampled from radiation-treated patients at baseline and at 2 weeks and 4 weeks after SBRT. Every patient had renal cell carcinoma of clear cell pathology. The QIAamp DNA Blood Mini Kit (Qiagen) was used to prepare genomic DNA for TCR sequencing. Samples were included in the analyses only if all quality control checks were passed. TCR beta libraries were generated from genomic DNA with the immunoSEQ kit, following the manufacturer's recommendations. For library preparation, a first multiplex PCR was performed with proprietary primers, followed by a second PCR in which unique barcodes were added, and bead cleanups were performed after each round. Each sample batch included a kit-provided positive control reaction and a negative control reaction. The final libraries were assessed on an Agilent 4200 TapeStation D1000 ScreenTape, pooled by volume, and quantified by qPCR. An Illumina NextSeq500 fitted with a MidOutput 150-cycle cartridge performed the sequencing, running 156 Read1 cycles and 15 Index1 cycles with the kit's custom primers. The pooled library was loaded at 1.0 pM, with a roughly 19% PhiX control spiked in. The original methods were these. Vendor-processed data were analyzed in R, with a clonotype defined as all T cells sharing the same CDR3 nucleotide sequence. For clone abundance analyses, frequencies were normalized to the 10,000 most abundant clones per sample. Public T cell clones, which averaged fewer than five per sample, were excluded before analysis. Tumor-enriched and baseline blood-enriched clonotypes were defined by at least a 32-fold difference in abundance between compartments. A beta-binomial differential abundance model was applied to find clonotypes that expanded or contracted between blood time points. Similarity between tumor and blood repertoires was quantified using the Baroni-Urbani and Buser coefficient, and groups were compared with two-tailed Wilcoxon tests in R. The clones in this table, taken by TCRdb from immuneACCESS, are in-frame only. Not every clone is retained; where verified, under half of the shortfall comes from an unresolved V gene, and the cause of the rest is unknown. V, J and clone size were drawn from that table, and D and trimming were deduced from the DNA. Within this sample are 150,000 to 190,000 clones, with about nine tenths of them counted one time only. Of the sample, 10% to 15% falls within the top ten clones.

With respect to this clone: It has no known antigen specificity. The sample holds no much larger clone one base away, and base qualities are not on file.

After removal of 4 bases from V and 7 bases from J, the junction retains 9 bases not matched to a gene. The CDR3 sequence holds 16 residues, the cysteine and phenylalanine included. The read is trimmed to its CDR3 DNA, 48 bases read in frame from base 1. The CDR1 and CDR2 encoded by the germline V gene (reference sequence) are SGHNT and YYREEE. The specimen comprised blood, sampled from a patient whose treatment included radiotherapy and nephrectomy. The sequence joins TRBV5-4 to TRBJ1-6; 9 bases in the middle match TRBD1. This TCR was sampled from a woman aged 45 to 65 with renal cell carcinoma. The DNA reads TGTGCCAGCAGCGTCGGGGGACAGGGCCCCAATTCACCCCTCCACTTT. Its coded protein is CASSVGGQGPNSPLHF.